Listed below are T cell receptor beta chains from one sample, sequenced in a study of T cells in tuberculosis. Generated by immunoSEQ multiplex PCR, the TCRdb table keeps only in-frame clones and is missing some. The top ten clones hold roughly 12% of a sample with 7,400 or so clones, just under 95% of them seen once. The sample was PBMCs. These TCRs come from an adult with tuberculosis. Both conserved end residues are part of each CDR3. The order of the fields is V gene, J gene, D gene, clone size, CDR3 protein, CDR3 DNA. The D gene is left open where the match is weak. Not every row has a clone size; where given, it reads once, few, many or a size class.

TRBV13	TRBJ2-5	-	once	CASSLTAGRGETQYF	TGTGCCAGCAGCTTAACAGCAGGGAGGGGGGAGACCCAGTACTTC
TRBV25-1	TRBJ2-6	-	-	CASSDLVGQSRANVLTF	TGTGCCAGCAGTGATTTGGTAGGACAAAGTCGGGCCAACGTCCTGACTTTC
TRBV10-3	TRBJ1-2	-	-	CAISESRDSGYTF	TGTGCCATCAGTGAGTCCAGGGATAGTGGCTACACCTTC
TRBV6-1	TRBJ2-7	-	-	CASLSLGASSYEQYF	TGTGCCAGCCTCTCCTTGGGGGCCAGCTCCTACGAGCAGTACTTC
TRBV19	TRBJ1-2	TRBD1	-	CASSILQGGSNYGYTF	TGTGCCAGTAGTATTCTCCAAGGGGGCTCAAACTATGGCTACACCTTC
TRBV19	TRBJ2-7	-	-	CASSINTGFPEQYF	TGTGCCAGTAGTATAAATACAGGTTTCCCTGAGCAGTACTTC
TRBV5-1	TRBJ2-7	-	-	CASSLRGAPYEQYF	TGCGCCAGCAGCTTGCGGGGGGCCCCCTACGAGCAGTACTTC
TRBV7-3	TRBJ2-1	TRBD2	-	CASKLAGGTNEQFF	TGTGCCAGCAAATTAGCGGGGGGGACCAATGAGCAGTTCTTC
TRBV7-3	TRBJ2-1	-	few	CASSPPDRREQFF	TGTGCCAGCAGCCCCCCGGACCGGAGGGAGCAGTTCTTC
TRBV6-5	TRBJ2-1	TRBD2	-	CASMRLAGGNEQFF	TGTGCCAGCATGCGTCTAGCGGGAGGCAATGAGCAGTTCTTC
TRBV29-1	TRBJ2-5	-	-	CSVLTRDSPTVGTQYF	TGCAGCGTTCTCACCCGGGACTCCCCTACAGTAGGGACCCAGTACTTC
TRBV9	TRBJ2-3	TRBD2	-	CASSVAMSGGAYTQYF	TGTGCCAGCAGCGTAGCTATGAGCGGGGGGGCGTATACGCAGTATTTT
TRBV2	TRBJ2-7	TRBD1	-	CASRTGGWEQYF	TGTGCCAGCAGAACAGGGGGCTGGGAGCAGTACTTC
TRBV10-1	TRBJ2-7	-	-	CASTSPQRSSYEQYF	TGCGCCAGCACCTCGCCGCAGAGGAGCTCCTACGAGCAGTACTTC
TRBV19	TRBJ1-1	-	-	CASSTRQAYYTEAFF	TGTGCCAGTAGTACCCGACAGGCCTACTACACTGAAGCTTTCTTT
TRBV7-2	TRBJ2-7	TRBD2	-	CASSLTSGGQYF	TGTGCCAGCAGCCTGACTAGCGGGGGCCAGTACTTC
TRBV10-1	TRBJ2-7	-	-	CASSASSYEQYF	TGCGCCAGCAGTGCCAGTTCCTACGAGCAGTACTTC
TRBV30	TRBJ1-4	TRBD1	-	CAWSRQGATNEKLFF	TGTGCCTGGAGTCGACAGGGAGCAACTAATGAAAAACTGTTTTTT
TRBV6-5	TRBJ1-2	TRBD1	-	CASTRTGVGGYTF	TGTGCCAGCACCAGGACAGGGGTGGGCGGCTACACCTTC
TRBV7-7	TRBJ2-7	TRBD1	-	CASSPRGQDFSYEQYF	TGTGCCAGCAGCCCACGGGGACAGGACTTTAGTTACGAGCAGTACTTC
TRBV7-2	TRBJ2-3	-	-	CASSLLAPDTQYF	TGTGCCAGCAGCTTATTAGCGCCAGATACGCAGTATTTT
TRBV6-1	TRBJ1-4	TRBD1	-	CASSDSTGPNEKLFF	TGTGCCAGCAGTGACTCGACAGGGCCTAATGAAAAACTGTTTTTT
TRBV5-1	TRBJ2-1	TRBD2	-	CASSLLADLNNEQFF	TGCGCCAGCAGCTTACTAGCGGACCTCAACAATGAGCAGTTCTTC
TRBV30	TRBJ1-5	-	once	CAWSPPGYSNQPQHF	TGTGCCTGGAGTCCCCCCGGGTATAGCAATCAGCCCCAGCATTTT
TRBV10-3	TRBJ2-6	TRBD2	-	CAISGSSGVRSGANVLTF	TGTGCCATCAGTGGGTCTAGCGGGGTTAGGTCTGGGGCCAACGTCCTGACTTTC
TRBV7-2	TRBJ2-7	-	-	CASSWDMPYEQYF	TGTGCCAGCAGCTGGGACATGCCCTACGAGCAGTACTTC
TRBV5-5	TRBJ1-1	-	-	CASSLYWQGGTEAFF	TGTGCCAGCAGCTTGTATTGGCAGGGAGGGACTGAAGCTTTCTTT
TRBV2	TRBJ1-2	-	-	CASSEARRDPGGYGYTF	TGTGCCAGCAGTGAAGCGCGGCGGGACCCCGGTGGCTATGGCTACACCTTC
TRBV2	TRBJ2-3	TRBD2	once	CASSESLGGGAPVPFTDTQYF	TGTGCCAGCAGTGAGTCTTTAGGCGGGGGGGCCCCTGTCCCCTTCACAGATACGCAGTATTTT
TRBV5-1	TRBJ2-7	-	-	CASSLDPSIVDEQYF	TGCGCCAGCAGCTTGGATCCTAGCATCGTGGACGAGCAGTACTTC
TRBV6-5	TRBJ1-2	TRBD1	-	CASSYFPTGEDYGYTF	TGTGCCAGCAGTTACTTTCCAACAGGGGAGGACTATGGCTACACCTTC
TRBV4-1	TRBJ2-5	TRBD1	-	CASSFDRAQETQYF	TGCGCCAGCAGCTTTGACAGGGCCCAAGAGACCCAGTACTTC
TRBV11-3	TRBJ2-5	TRBD2	-	CASSARLASETQYF	TGTGCCAGCAGCGCCCGACTAGCATCAGAGACCCAGTACTTC
TRBV9	TRBJ2-5	TRBD1	-	CASSPPTGGSMETQYF	TGTGCCAGCAGCCCGCCTACAGGGGGCTCAATGGAGACCCAGTACTTC
TRBV6-1	TRBJ2-3	TRBD1	once	CASTHTGGTDTQYF	TGTGCCAGCACTCATACAGGGGGCACAGATACGCAGTATTTT
TRBV9	TRBJ2-7	TRBD1	-	CASSGTGLGEQYF	TGTGCCAGCAGCGGGACAGGCCTGGGGGAGCAGTACTTC
TRBV5-1	TRBJ1-2	-	-	CASSLLESDGYTF	TGCGCCAGCAGCCTCCTGGAGAGCGATGGCTACACCTTC
TRBV6-5	TRBJ1-1	TRBD1	-	CASSTGVRGTEAFF	TGTGCCAGCAGTACAGGGGTTCGGGGCACTGAAGCTTTCTTT
TRBV27	TRBJ2-4	-	-	CASSFQLAKNIQYF	TGTGCCAGCAGTTTTCAACTAGCCAAAAACATTCAGTACTTC
TRBV5-1	TRBJ1-2	-	-	CASSSLQGHYGYTF	TGCGCCAGCAGCTCGCTACAGGGTCACTATGGCTACACCTTC
TRBV7-3	TRBJ2-5	-	-	CASSLNREETQYF	TGTGCCAGCAGCTTAAACAGGGAAGAGACCCAGTACTTC
TRBV7-2	TRBJ1-2	-	-	CASSSAYLINYGYTF	TGTGCCAGCAGCTCCGCGTACTTAATTAACTATGGCTACACCTTC
TRBV2	TRBJ2-1	TRBD2	-	CASRGGGGASTNEQFF	TGTGCCAGCAGAGGGGGCGGGGGGGCCTCCACCAATGAGCAGTTCTTC
TRBV18	TRBJ2-5	TRBD1	-	CASSPYRQTGETQYF	TGTGCCAGCTCACCCTATCGGCAGACAGGGGAGACCCAGTACTTC
TRBV14	TRBJ1-2	TRBD1	-	CASSARTGLYGYTF	TGTGCCAGCAGCGCCCGGACAGGGCTCTATGGCTACACCTTC
TRBV5-1	TRBJ2-3	TRBD2	-	CASSLLSGSGTDTQYF	TGCGCCAGCAGCCTACTTAGCGGGAGCGGGACAGATACGCAGTATTTT
TRBV11-2	TRBJ1-1	-	-	CASSFMNTEAFF	TGTGCCAGCAGCTTCATGAACACTGAAGCTTTCTTT
TRBV18	TRBJ1-1	TRBD1	-	CASSPQRGQINTEAFF	TGTGCCAGCTCACCACAAAGGGGACAGATTAACACTGAAGCTTTCTTT
TRBV27	TRBJ2-7	-	once	CASSSSRQSYEQYF	TGTGCCAGCAGTTCCTCCCGACAGTCCTACGAGCAGTACTTC
TRBV5-1	TRBJ2-7	TRBD1	once	CASSYGQGSTYEQYF	TGCGCCAGCAGTTATGGACAGGGCAGCACCTACGAGCAGTACTTC
TRBV5-3	TRBJ2-7	TRBD2	-	CASSPGLAPREQYF	TGTGCCAGCAGCCCGGGACTAGCTCCACGCGAGCAGTACTTC
TRBV11-3	TRBJ2-3	-	-	CASSPNVGGPDTQYF	TGTGCCAGCAGCCCTAACGTGGGGGGTCCAGATACGCAGTATTTT
TRBV11-1	TRBJ2-1	-	-	CASSLGDKNNEQFF	TGTGCCAGCAGCTTAGGGGACAAGAACAATGAGCAGTTCTTC
TRBV11-2	TRBJ2-2	TRBD2	once	CAILGLAGDTGELFF	TGTGCCATCCTGGGACTAGCGGGAGACACCGGGGAGCTGTTTTTT